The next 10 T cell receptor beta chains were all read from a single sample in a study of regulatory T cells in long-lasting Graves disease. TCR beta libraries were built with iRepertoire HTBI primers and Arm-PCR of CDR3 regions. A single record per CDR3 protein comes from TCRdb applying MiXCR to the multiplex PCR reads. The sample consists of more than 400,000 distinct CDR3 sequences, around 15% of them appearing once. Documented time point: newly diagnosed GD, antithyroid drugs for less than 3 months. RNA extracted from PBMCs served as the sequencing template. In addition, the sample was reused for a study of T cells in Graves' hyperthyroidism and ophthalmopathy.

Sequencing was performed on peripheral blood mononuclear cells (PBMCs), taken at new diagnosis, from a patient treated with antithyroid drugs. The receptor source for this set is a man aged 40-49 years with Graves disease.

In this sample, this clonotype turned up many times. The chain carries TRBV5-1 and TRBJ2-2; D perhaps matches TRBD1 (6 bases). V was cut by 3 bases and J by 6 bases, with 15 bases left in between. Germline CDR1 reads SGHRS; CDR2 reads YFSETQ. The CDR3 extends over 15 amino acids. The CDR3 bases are TGCGCCAGCAGCTCACCCACAGGGTTATCCGGGGAGCTGTTTTTT. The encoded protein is CASSSPTGLSGELFF.

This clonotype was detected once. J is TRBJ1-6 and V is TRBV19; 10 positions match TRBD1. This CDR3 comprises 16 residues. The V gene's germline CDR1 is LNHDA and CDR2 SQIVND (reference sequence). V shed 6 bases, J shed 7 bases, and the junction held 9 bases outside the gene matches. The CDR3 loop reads CASRGDPDRGNSPLHF. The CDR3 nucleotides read TGTGCCAGTAGAGGCGATCCGGACAGGGGGAATTCACCCCTCCACTTT.

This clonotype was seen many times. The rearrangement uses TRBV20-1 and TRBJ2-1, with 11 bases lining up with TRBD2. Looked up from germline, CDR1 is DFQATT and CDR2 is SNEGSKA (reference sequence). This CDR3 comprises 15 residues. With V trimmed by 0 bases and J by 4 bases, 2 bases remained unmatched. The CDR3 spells CSARDASGRYNEQFF. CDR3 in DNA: TGCAGTGCTAGAGATGCTAGCGGGAGGTACAATGAGCAGTTCTTC.

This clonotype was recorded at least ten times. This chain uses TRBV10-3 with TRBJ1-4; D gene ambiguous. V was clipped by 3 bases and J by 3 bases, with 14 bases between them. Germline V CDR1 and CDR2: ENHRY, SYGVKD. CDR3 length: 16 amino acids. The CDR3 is CAISDRSKRSNEKLFF. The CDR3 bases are TGTGCCATCAGTGACAGGTCTAAGCGGTCTAATGAAAAACTGTTTTTT.

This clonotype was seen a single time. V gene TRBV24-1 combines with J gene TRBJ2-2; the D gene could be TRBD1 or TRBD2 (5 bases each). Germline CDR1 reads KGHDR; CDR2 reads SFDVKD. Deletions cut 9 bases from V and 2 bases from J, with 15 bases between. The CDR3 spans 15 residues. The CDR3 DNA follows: TGTGCCACCGCCAGGGACCTCGGTAACACCGGGGAGCTGTTTTTT. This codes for CATARDLGNTGELFF.

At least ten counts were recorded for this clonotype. This chain's CDR3 is CSAFRGTANQPQHF. CDR3 nucleotide sequence: TGCAGTGCTTTCCGGGGGACAGCCAATCAGCCCCAGCATTTT. The chain has TRBV20-1 and TRBJ1-5, with 7 bases matching TRBD1. V gave up 5 bases and J gave up 3 bases; unmatched junction bases: 7. The germline V gene has CDR1 DFQATT and CDR2 SNEGSKA (reference sequence). The CDR3 covers 14 residues.

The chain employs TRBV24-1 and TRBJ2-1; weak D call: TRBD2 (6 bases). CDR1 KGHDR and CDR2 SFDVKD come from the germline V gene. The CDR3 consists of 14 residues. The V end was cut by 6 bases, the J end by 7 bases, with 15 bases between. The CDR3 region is CATSLSGEWNEQFF. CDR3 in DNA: TGTGCCACCAGTCTATCGGGAGAATGGAATGAGCAGTTCTTC.

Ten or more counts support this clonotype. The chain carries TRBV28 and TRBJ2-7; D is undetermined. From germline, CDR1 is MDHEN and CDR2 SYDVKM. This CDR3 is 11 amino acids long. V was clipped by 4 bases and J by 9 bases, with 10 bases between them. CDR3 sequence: CASSSVVGQYF. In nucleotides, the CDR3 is TGTGCCAGCAGTTCGGTTGTGGGGCAGTACTTC.

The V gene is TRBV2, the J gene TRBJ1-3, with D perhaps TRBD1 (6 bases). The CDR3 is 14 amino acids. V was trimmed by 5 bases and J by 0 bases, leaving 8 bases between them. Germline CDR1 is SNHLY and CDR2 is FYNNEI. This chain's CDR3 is CASSTGRSGNTIYF. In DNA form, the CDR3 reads TGTGCCAGCAGTACAGGGCGCTCTGGAAACACCATATATTTT.

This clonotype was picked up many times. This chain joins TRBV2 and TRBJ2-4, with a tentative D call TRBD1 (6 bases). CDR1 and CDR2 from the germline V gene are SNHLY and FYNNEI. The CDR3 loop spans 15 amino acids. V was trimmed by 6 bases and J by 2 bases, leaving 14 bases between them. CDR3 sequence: CASRVDRPSKNIQYF. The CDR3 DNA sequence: TGTGCCAGCAGGGTAGACAGGCCGTCCAAAAACATTCAGTACTTC.